This TCR beta chain was identified during a study of blood T cell repertoires in COVID-19. Whole-study context: Acute and convalescent COVID-19 samples came from the United States, Italy and Spain.

V lost 6 bases, J lost 7 bases, and 15 bases lay in between. The CDR3 contains 13 residues. Germline CDR1 and CDR2: SNHLY and FYNNEI. Per the original data handling: From reference gene primer amplification, estimates of nucleated cell counts were derived. Here immunoSEQ multiplex PCR was the method, and the copy in TCRdb shows in-frame clones only, minus some. D and trimming come from the DNA, and the V and J calls and clone size come from that table. The sample lists 100,000 to 150,000 clones, approximately 88% seen once, with around a tenth in the top ten. This TCR came from a man aged 50 to 59 with acute or convalescent COVID-19. Sequencing was performed on peripheral blood. The V and J genes are TRBV2 and TRBJ1-2, with a weak D call TRBD1 (6 bases). As DNA, the CDR3 is TGTGCCAGCAGGAAGGACAGTTTCGGTGGCTACACCTTC. Translated: CASRKDSFGGYTF.